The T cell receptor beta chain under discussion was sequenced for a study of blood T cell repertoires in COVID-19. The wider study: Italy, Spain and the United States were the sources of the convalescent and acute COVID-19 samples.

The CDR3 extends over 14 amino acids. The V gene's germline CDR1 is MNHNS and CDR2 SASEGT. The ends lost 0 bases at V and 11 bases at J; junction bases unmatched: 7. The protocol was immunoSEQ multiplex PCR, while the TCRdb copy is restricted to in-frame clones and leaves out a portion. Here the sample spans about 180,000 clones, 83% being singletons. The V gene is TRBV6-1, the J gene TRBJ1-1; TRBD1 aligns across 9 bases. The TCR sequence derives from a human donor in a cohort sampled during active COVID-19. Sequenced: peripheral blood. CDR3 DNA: TGTGCCAGCAGTGAAGCGGGGACAGGGAAGAGGGCTTTCTTT. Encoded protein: CASSEAGTGKRAFF.